This T cell receptor beta chain is drawn from a study of neurological immune-mediated disorders. TCRdb processed the 5' RACE reads anew with MiXCR; each CDR3 protein has one entry. The profile shows fewer than 90,000 distinct CDR3 sequences, 10% of them singletons. This clonotype was counted ten times or more. The V segment lost 2 bases and the J segment 3 bases; nucleotides outside the gene matches: 2. CDR1 is KGHDR, CDR2 SFDVKD, per germline. The CDR3 loop spans 14 amino acids. The sample was PBMCs. The chain combines TRBV24-1 with TRBJ1-2; TRBD1 agrees at 7 bases. This clonotype was sampled from a middle-aged man in good health. The CDR3 bases are TGTGCCACCAGTGATTCGCAGGGGGACTATGGCTACACCTTC. Protein: CATSDSQGDYGYTF.